This T cell receptor beta chain derives from a study of blood T cell repertoires in COVID-19. Assay used: immunoSEQ multiplex PCR; TCRdb lists only in-frame clones, some missing. The sample has under 80,000 clones; about 90% are singletons. There are a few counts of this clone. This CDR3 is 14 amino acids long. Deletions cut 5 bases from V and 7 bases from J, with 14 bases between. Germline-derived CDR1 and CDR2 are MDHEN and SYDVKM. The sample comprised peripheral blood. The origin of this receptor is a human donor in a cohort sampled during active COVID-19. The chain carries TRBV28 and TRBJ1-4; D might be TRBD1 (6 bases). The CDR3 sequence is CASSKGTTSEKLFF. The CDR3 DNA follows: TGTGCCAGCAGTAAGGGGACAACCTCTGAAAAACTGTTTTTT. Supplemented by reference TRBV28 and TRBJ1-4, the full variable domain reads DVKVTQSSRYLVKRTGEKVFLECVQDMDHENMFWYRQDPGLGLRLIYFSYDVKMKEKGDIPEGYSVSREKKERFSLILESASTNQTSMYLCASSKGTTSEKLFFGSGTQLSVL.